A selection of T cell receptor beta chains follows, all from one sample in a study of response to subunit inactivated influenza vaccine. TCRdb re-derived calls from the RT-PCR reads in MiXCR, one entry per CDR3 protein. The table includes approximately 730,000 distinct CDR3 sequences, about 15% detected once. Sample: PBMCs from blood, taken 14 to 15 days before vaccination. The receptors were gathered from a man aged 45 to 65 who received an inactivated influenza vaccine. Each CDR3 is given without its conserved first and last residue. Clone size appears in some rows only: once, few, many, or a class for an expanded clone.

v_call	clone_size	j_call	cdr3_aa
TRBV15	-	TRBJ2-5	ATSRDLGVGTRETQY
TRBV7-2	few	TRBJ2-1	ASSQRASPYNEQF
TRBV20-1	few	TRBJ1-4	SATLGRNEKLF
TRBV6-2/TRBV6-3	few	TRBJ2-5	ASSYLGGGQETQY
TRBV20-1	-	TRBJ1-4	SARRRGGGEKLF
TRBV20-1	few	TRBJ2-5	SAGPRSLFQETQY
TRBV12-3/TRBV12-4	many	TRBJ1-1	ASSLGGSGVGEAF
TRBV4-2	-	TRBJ2-3	ASSLELLTGFVEDTQY
TRBV5-4	-	TRBJ2-5	ASGAGPQETQY
TRBV11-2	-	TRBJ1-2	ATRDSYGYT
TRBV12-3/TRBV12-4	many	TRBJ2-1	ASSRRRGAGAYNEQF
TRBV27	many	TRBJ2-3	ASSLGRTDTQY
TRBV18	few	TRBJ2-3	ASSQGSGADTQY
TRBV20-1	few	TRBJ2-5	SARPLRTSGRDAQTQY
TRBV10-3	few	TRBJ2-7	AISERRGDYEQY
TRBV6-2/TRBV6-3	many	TRBJ1-1	ASSSSTGGGMNTEAF
TRBV6-2/TRBV6-3	-	TRBJ2-2	ASTTGTDTGELF
TRBV27	-	TRBJ1-1	ASSLFPSLGRDKGLNTEAF
TRBV3-1	-	TRBJ1-1	ASRRQGETEAF
TRBV7-2	-	TRBJ2-3	ASSLGPGSDTQY
TRBV7-9	few	TRBJ2-3	ASEITGDTQY
TRBV27	-	TRBJ2-1	ASSRASGLYNEQF
TRBV29-1	-	TRBJ2-3	SVSQGSLADTQY